The rows below give T cell receptor beta chains drawn from one sample of a study of OX40 agonist ivuxolimab in advanced cancers. Here immunoSEQ multiplex PCR was the method, and the copy in TCRdb shows in-frame clones only, minus some. The sample has about 16,000 clones; around 84% are singletons. The sequencing here drew on CD4+ or CD8+ T cells sorted from blood, taken in a trial of the OX40 agonist ivuxolimab. The source is an adult with an advanced solid tumor such as melanoma, head and neck, liver or kidney cancer. Each CDR3 is given with its conserved first and last residue. Each record gives: clone size, CDR3 length, D gene, V gene, J gene, CDR3 DNA, CDR3 protein. A D gene is named only where the DNA matches it firmly. Some rows mark clone size as missing; the rest say once, few, many or name a class of expanded clone.

clone size: few; CDR3 length: 15; D gene: -; V gene: TRBV11-3; J gene: TRBJ2-3; CDR3 DNA: TGTGCCAGCAGCTCCCGTACCCCGGGGGAGAATACGCAGTATTTT; CDR3 protein: CASSSRTPGENTQYF
clone size: -; CDR3 length: 15; D gene: TRBD2; V gene: TRBV5-1; J gene: TRBJ2-1; CDR3 DNA: TGCGCCAGCAGCTTGGTACTAGCGGGTAACAATGAGCAGTTCTTC; CDR3 protein: CASSLVLAGNNEQFF
clone size: -; CDR3 length: 14; D gene: -; V gene: TRBV7-3; J gene: TRBJ2-7; CDR3 DNA: TGTGCCAGCAGCTTAACTCCGGACAGCGACGAGCAGTACTTC; CDR3 protein: CASSLTPDSDEQYF
clone size: once; CDR3 length: 16; D gene: -; V gene: TRBV11-2; J gene: TRBJ1-1; CDR3 DNA: TGTGCCAGCAGCTTAGGGAGGGGATATGGGAACACTGAAGCTTTCTTT; CDR3 protein: CASSLGRGYGNTEAFF
clone size: -; CDR3 length: 18; D gene: TRBD1; V gene: TRBV7-8; J gene: TRBJ1-5; CDR3 DNA: TGTGCCAGCAGCTTAGGTCGCAGGGGGCGAGGGCTGGTTCAGCCCCAGCATTTT; CDR3 protein: CASSLGRRGRGLVQPQHF
clone size: -; CDR3 length: 11; D gene: -; V gene: TRBV20-1; J gene: TRBJ2-7; CDR3 DNA: TGCAGTGCTAGGGGAACTTACGAGCAGTACTTC; CDR3 protein: CSARGTYEQYF
clone size: -; CDR3 length: 13; D gene: -; V gene: TRBV4-2; J gene: TRBJ1-2; CDR3 DNA: TGTGCCAGCAGCCAAGACAGGGATTATGGCTACACCTTC; CDR3 protein: CASSQDRDYGYTF
clone size: -; CDR3 length: 14; D gene: -; V gene: TRBV30; J gene: TRBJ2-1; CDR3 DNA: TGTGCCTGGAGTGTTATGGGGGAAGGGGATGAGCAGTTCTTC; CDR3 protein: CAWSVMGEGDEQFF
clone size: -; CDR3 length: 14; D gene: -; V gene: TRBV6-5; J gene: TRBJ2-7; CDR3 DNA: TGTGCCAGCACTCGAAACAGGGCCCCCTACGAGCAGTACTTC; CDR3 protein: CASTRNRAPYEQYF
clone size: -; CDR3 length: 14; D gene: -; V gene: TRBV11-2; J gene: TRBJ1-2; CDR3 DNA: TGTGCCAGCAGCTTAGCCTATGGGGGTGGTGGCTACACCTTC; CDR3 protein: CASSLAYGGGGYTF
clone size: -; CDR3 length: 13; D gene: -; V gene: TRBV7-9; J gene: TRBJ2-5; CDR3 DNA: TGTGCCAGCAGCTATCCGGCACAAGAGACCCAGTACTTC; CDR3 protein: CASSYPAQETQYF
clone size: -; CDR3 length: 13; D gene: -; V gene: TRBV6-1; J gene: TRBJ1-1; CDR3 DNA: TGTGCCAGCACCAACCACGGGAACACTGAAGCTTTCTTT; CDR3 protein: CASTNHGNTEAFF
clone size: few; CDR3 length: 17; D gene: TRBD1; V gene: TRBV5-1; J gene: TRBJ1-3; CDR3 DNA: TGCGCCAGCAGCTTGGCCCCAGGGGGCAGCTCTGGAAACACCATATATTTT; CDR3 protein: CASSLAPGGSSGNTIYF
clone size: -; CDR3 length: 14; D gene: -; V gene: TRBV28; J gene: TRBJ2-1; CDR3 DNA: TGTGCCAGCAGTTTCGCGACGGGGTTGGGTGAGCAGTTCTTC; CDR3 protein: CASSFATGLGEQFF